This record covers a single T cell receptor (beta chain). Authors' processing steps: Estimation of nucleated cell counts was performed using reference gene primer amplification. Sequenced by immunoSEQ multiplex PCR; TCRdb stores in-frame clones only, minus some. Clonal size and the V and J genes are those of that table, whereas D and trimming came from the DNA. The data contain under 250,000 clones, about 83% of them singletons. The data were obtained in a study of blood T cell repertoires in COVID-19. Overall study: COVID-19 samples collected from the United States, Italy and Spain covered acute and convalescent phases. T cells, B-cell-depleted T cells, or PBMCs supplied cDNA or gDNA.

Sequences were obtained from peripheral blood. This TCR was recovered from a human donor in a cohort sampled during active COVID-19.

CDR3 coding DNA: TGCGCCAGCAGGTCTGGGGACTCTGGGGGCACAGATACGCAGTATTTT. This encodes CASRSGDSGGTDTQYF. The gene calls are TRBV5-1 and TRBJ2-3; TRBD2 might be the D (6 bases). Germline lookup yields CDR1 SGHRS and CDR2 YFSETQ. V was shortened by 5 bases and J by 1 base, with 17 bases between the two germline ends. The CDR3 has 16 residues.